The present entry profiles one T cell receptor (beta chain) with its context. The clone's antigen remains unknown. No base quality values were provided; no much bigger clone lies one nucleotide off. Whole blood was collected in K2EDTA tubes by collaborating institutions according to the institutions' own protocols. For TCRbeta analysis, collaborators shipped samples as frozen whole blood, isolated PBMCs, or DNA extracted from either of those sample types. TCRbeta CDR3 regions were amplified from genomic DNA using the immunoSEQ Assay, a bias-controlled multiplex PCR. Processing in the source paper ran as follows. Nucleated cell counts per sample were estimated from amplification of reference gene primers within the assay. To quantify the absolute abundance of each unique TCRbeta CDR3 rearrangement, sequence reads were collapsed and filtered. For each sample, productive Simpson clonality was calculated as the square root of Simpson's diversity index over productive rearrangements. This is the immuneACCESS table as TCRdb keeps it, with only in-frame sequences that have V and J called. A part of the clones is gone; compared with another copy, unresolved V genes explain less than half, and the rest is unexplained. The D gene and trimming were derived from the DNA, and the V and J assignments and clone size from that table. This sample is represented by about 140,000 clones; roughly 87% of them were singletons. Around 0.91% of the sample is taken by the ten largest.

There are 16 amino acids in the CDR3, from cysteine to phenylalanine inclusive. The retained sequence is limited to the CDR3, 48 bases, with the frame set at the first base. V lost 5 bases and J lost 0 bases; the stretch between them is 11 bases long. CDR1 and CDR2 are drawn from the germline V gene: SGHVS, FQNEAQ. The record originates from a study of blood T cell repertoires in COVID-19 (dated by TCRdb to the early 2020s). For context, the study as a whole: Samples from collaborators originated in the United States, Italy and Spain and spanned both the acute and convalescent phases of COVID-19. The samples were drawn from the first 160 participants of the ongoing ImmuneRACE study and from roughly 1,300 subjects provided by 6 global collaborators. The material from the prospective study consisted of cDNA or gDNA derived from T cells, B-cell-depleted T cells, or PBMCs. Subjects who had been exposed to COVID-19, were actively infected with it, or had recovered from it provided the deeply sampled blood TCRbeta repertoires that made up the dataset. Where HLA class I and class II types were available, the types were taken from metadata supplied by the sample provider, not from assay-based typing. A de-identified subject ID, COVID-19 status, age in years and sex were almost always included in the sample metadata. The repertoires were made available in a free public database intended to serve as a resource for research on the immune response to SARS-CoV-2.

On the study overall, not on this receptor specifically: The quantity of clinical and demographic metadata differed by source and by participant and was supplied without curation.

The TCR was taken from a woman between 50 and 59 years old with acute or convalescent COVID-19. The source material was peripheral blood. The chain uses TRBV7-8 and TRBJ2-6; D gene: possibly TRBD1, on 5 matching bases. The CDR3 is CASSPTTVSGANVLTF. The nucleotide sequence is TGTGCCAGCAGCCCCACGACAGTCTCTGGGGCCAACGTCCTGACTTTC.